Listed here are 20 T cell receptor beta chains from one sample, sequenced in a study of blood T cell repertoires in COVID-19. TCRdb's copy holds only in-frame clones and misses some; the assay was immunoSEQ multiplex PCR. This sample has roughly 27,000 clones; approximately 90% occur once, and the top ten carry roughly a tenth. The sequencing input was peripheral blood. All receptors come from a man between 60 and 75 years old with acute or convalescent COVID-19.

The V call is TRBV4-1, the J call TRBJ2-7; D may be TRBD1 (5 bases). The germline CDR1 and CDR2 sequences are MGHRA and YSYEKL. CDR3 length: 14 residues. Between the trimmed V and J ends, which lost 0 bases and 1 base, there was a span of 7 bases. The CDR3: CASSQDRASYEQYF. The CDR3, as DNA: TGCGCCAGCAGCCAAGACAGGGCTTCCTACGAGCAGTACTTC.

The genes are TRBV7-8 and TRBJ2-7; perhaps TRBD2 as D (5 bases). This CDR3 has 13 amino acids. V was pared by 5 bases and J by 2 bases, with 10 bases between. Per the germline V gene, CDR1 is SGHVS and CDR2 is FQNEAQ. The CDR3: CASSPPGTYEQYF. CDR3 in DNA: TGTGCCAGCAGCCCCCCGGGAACCTACGAGCAGTACTTC.

The chain employs TRBV19 and TRBJ2-1; possibly TRBD2 for D (6 bases). V was clipped by 4 bases and J by 6 bases, with 13 bases between them. The CDR3 extends over 14 amino acids. Germline V lookup: CDR1 LNHDA, CDR2 SQIVND (reference sequence). The CDR3 DNA is TGTGCCAGTAGTAGGGGACTGCAAGGCAATGAGCAGTTCTTC. It is translated as CASSRGLQGNEQFF.

The chain recombines TRBV4-2 with TRBJ2-7; 7 nucleotides line up with TRBD2. CDR1 LGHNA and CDR2 YNFKEQ come from the germline V gene. The CDR3 has 16 amino acids. V lost 0 bases, J lost 3 bases, and 8 bases stayed unmatched. The CDR3 spells CASSQDYPGGNYEQYF. The CDR3 coding sequence is TGTGCCAGCAGCCAAGATTACCCGGGGGGTAACTACGAGCAGTACTTC.

V and J are TRBV27 and TRBJ1-5; D remains ambiguous. Germline loops: CDR1 MNHEY, CDR2 SMNVEV (reference sequence). With 5 bases removed from V and 0 bases from J, the gap between germline ends came to 20 bases. The CDR3 runs 18 residues. CDR3 sequence reads: CASSPLEGVSTSNQPQHF. The CDR3 nucleotides read TGTGCCAGCAGTCCCCTCGAAGGTGTTAGCACTAGCAATCAGCCCCAGCATTTT.

This chain links TRBV7-9 with TRBJ2-6; D remains ambiguous. Between the trimmed V and J ends, which lost 2 bases and 1 base, there was a span of 6 bases. Per germline, CDR1 SEHNR and CDR2 FQNEAQ (reference sequence). CDR3 length: 15 residues. The DNA of the CDR3 is TGTGCCAGCAGCTTATCACAATCTGGGGCCAACGTCCTGACTTTC. Protein sequence: CASSLSQSGANVLTF.

The rearrangement links TRBV3-1 (or the pseudogene TRBV3-2) to TRBJ1-1; TRBD1 matches 7 bases. Germline CDR1 and CDR2: LGHDT and YNNKEL (reference sequence). With 4 bases clipped from V and 1 base from J, the junction kept 6 bases outside the gene matches. The CDR3 runs 15 residues. The CDR3 region is CASSRPGTANTEAFF. The CDR3 region has the DNA TGTGCCAGCAGCCGCCCCGGGACAGCGAACACTGAAGCTTTCTTT.

The chain uses TRBV7-9 and TRBJ1-2; TRBD1 matches 7 bases. This CDR3 region has 15 residues. The germline gives CDR1 SEHNR, CDR2 FQNEAQ (reference sequence). Trimming took 5 bases from V and 5 from J; bases not matched to a gene: 11. CDR3 sequence: CASSTTGQLYYGYTF. The DNA of the CDR3 is TGTGCCAGCAGCACAACGGGACAGCTCTATTATGGCTACACCTTC.

The CDR3 DNA follows: TGTGCCAGTATTCCGCGGGCGGCAAATTCACCCCTCCACTTT. The encoded protein is CASIPRAANSPLHF. This rearrangement joins TRBV19 to TRBJ1-6; D remains ambiguous. Germline V gives CDR1 LNHDA, CDR2 SQIVND (reference sequence). The ends were cut back, 7 bases at V and 7 bases at J, with 14 bases in the middle. CDR3 size: 14 residues.

V gene TRBV7-2 combines with J gene TRBJ2-5, with 9 bases that match TRBD2. Germline V gives CDR1 SGHTA, CDR2 FQGNSA. The CDR3 consists of 15 residues. V trimming: 0 bases; J trimming: 1 base; junction bases outside the gene matches: 0. The CDR3 loop is CASSLASGGQETQYF. Written as DNA, the CDR3 is TGTGCCAGCAGCTTAGCTAGCGGGGGCCAAGAGACCCAGTACTTC.

This chain links TRBV4-2 with TRBJ2-2, with TRBD2 as a possible D gene (7 bases). Germline lookup yields CDR1 LGHNA and CDR2 YNFKEQ. The CDR3 loop spans 17 amino acids. The ends were cut back, 0 bases at V and 5 bases at J, with 16 bases in the middle. The CDR3 nucleotides are TGTGCCAGCAGCCAAGATCGGGGGCGGGGAGGGACCGGGGAGCTGTTTTTT. Protein sequence: CASSQDRGRGGTGELFF.

V usage is TRBV7-8 and J usage is TRBJ2-3; no clear D. Germline CDR1 is SGHVS and CDR2 is FQNEAQ. The V end was cut by 3 bases, the J end by 3 bases, with 16 bases between. The CDR3 has 16 amino acids. The CDR3 region is CASSFGFGIGTDTQYF. The CDR3 coding sequence is TGTGCCAGCAGCTTTGGTTTTGGCATCGGGACAGATACGCAGTATTTT.

Only one count was recorded for this clone. The chain joins TRBV27 to TRBJ1-4; no definite D call. The V end lost 3 bases, the J end lost 3 bases, and 11 bases lay between the germline ends. The CDR3 has 15 amino acids. Germline CDR1 reads MNHEY; CDR2 reads SMNVEV (reference sequence). CDR3 in DNA: TGTGCCAGCAGTTTGGTCCTAGGATCTAATGAAAAACTGTTTTTT. Translated, it gives CASSLVLGSNEKLFF.

The chain joins TRBV11-2 to TRBJ1-1; weak D call: TRBD1 (5 bases). This CDR3 has 13 amino acids. The germline V and J ends were trimmed by 3 bases and 3 bases, with 8 bases remaining between them. Germline-derived CDR1 and CDR2 are SGHAT and FQNNGV. CDR3 in amino acids: CASSFPGHTEAFF. CDR3 in DNA: TGTGCCAGCAGCTTTCCAGGGCACACTGAAGCTTTCTTT.

The CDR3 sequence is CASSNRVYGYTF. The CDR3 bases are TGTGCCAGTAGCAATCGAGTCTATGGCTACACCTTC. V gene TRBV19 combines with J gene TRBJ1-2; D remains ambiguous. This CDR3 is 12 amino acids long. V was pared by 6 bases and J by 4 bases, with 9 bases between. Germline CDR1 and CDR2: LNHDA and SQIVND (reference sequence).

As DNA, the CDR3 is TGCGCCAGCAGCTTGACAGGGGAGAGGGAGACCCAGTACTTC. Translated: CASSLTGERETQYF. The V and J genes are TRBV5-1 and TRBJ2-5; 7 nucleotides align to TRBD1. Germline assignment: CDR1 SGHRS and CDR2 YFSETQ. The V gene end was trimmed by 1 base and the J gene end by 5 bases; junction bases not matched to a gene: 5. This CDR3 comprises 14 residues.

This clone was recorded only once. The V and J genes are TRBV7-8 and TRBJ1-1, with 9 bases identical to TRBD1. Germline lookup yields CDR1 SGHVS and CDR2 FQNEAQ. This CDR3 spans 16 amino acids. Unmatched junction bases numbered 7, after V lost 2 bases and J lost 3 bases. CDR3 nucleotides: TGTGCCAGCAGCTTAAAGACCGGACAGGGGCACACTGAAGCTTTCTTT. It is translated as CASSLKTGQGHTEAFF.

This clone came up once. The chain employs TRBV30 and TRBJ1-2, with 8 bases lining up with TRBD1. The CDR3 has 16 amino acids. Trimming cost V 0 bases and J 4 bases; bases outside gene matches: 10. CDR1 is GTSNPN, CDR2 SVGIG, per germline (reference sequence). CDR3 sequence reads: CAWSVPGTQGAYGYTF. The DNA of the CDR3 is TGTGCCTGGAGTGTCCCCGGGACCCAGGGGGCCTATGGCTACACCTTC.

This rearrangement joins TRBV7-9 to TRBJ1-1; 9 nucleotides agree with TRBD1. Germline V gene data show CDR1 as SEHNR and CDR2 as FQNEAQ (reference sequence). Trimming removed 4 bases from V and 4 bases from J; junction bases left unmatched: 4. The CDR3 loop spans 14 amino acids. The CDR3 coding sequence is TGTGCCAGCAGCTCCCCGGGACAGGGCACTGAAGCTTTCTTT. Translation gives CASSSPGQGTEAFF.

The chain combines TRBV27 with TRBJ1-1; D gene uncertain. V lost 4 bases to trimming and J lost 0 bases, with 6 bases between them. The CDR3 spans 13 residues. Germline values: CDR1 MNHEY, CDR2 SMNVEV (reference sequence). The CDR3 protein is CASSSTLNTEAFF. The CDR3 region has the DNA TGTGCCAGCAGTTCGACACTGAACACTGAAGCTTTCTTT.